Sequencing of this T cell receptor beta chain was carried out in a study of blood T cell repertoires in COVID-19. Method: immunoSEQ multiplex PCR; TCRdb's copy keeps in-frame clones and lacks some. Among 65,000 to 85,000 clones listed, 60% to 85% were seen once. The TCR sequence derives from a human donor in a cohort sampled during active COVID-19. The sample was peripheral blood.

The CDR3 sequence: CASRAGTGGEETQYF. As DNA, the CDR3 is TGTGCCAGCAGGGCTGGGACAGGGGGCGAGGAGACCCAGTACTTC. The V call is TRBV2, the J call TRBJ2-5, with 12 nucleotides matching TRBD1. V lost 6 bases to trimming and J lost 5 bases; unmatched junction nucleotides: 7. The length of the CDR3 is 15 residues. Germline CDR1 and CDR2: SNHLY and FYNNEI.